This is a list of T cell receptor beta chains from one sample in a study of blood T cell repertoires in COVID-19. Profiled with immunoSEQ multiplex PCR; TCRdb holds only in-frame clones, not every one. The sample lists fewer than 250,000 clones, around 82% seen once, with 2.5% to 3% in the top ten. The source material was peripheral blood. The receptors here all came from a man in his fifties or sixties with active or convalescent COVID-19. CDR3s include the opening cysteine and the closing phenylalanine or tryptophan. Each record gives: clone size, J gene, D gene, V gene, CDR3 DNA, CDR3 protein. The D gene is left open where the match is weak. Expanded clones get a size class; other rows say once, few or many, or leave the size out.

- TRBJ1-4 - TRBV19 TGTGCCAGCGAACAACAGGGACTAAATGAAAAACTGTTTTTT CASEQQGLNEKLFF
- TRBJ1-2 TRBD1 TRBV25-1 TGTGCCAGCAGTGAAACCACCGCACAGGGGGCGCTTAACTATGGCTACACCTTC CASSETTAQGALNYGYTF
- TRBJ2-3 TRBD2 TRBV9 TGTGCCAGCAGCCCCCCCGGGGCGGGGGGGCTCCGGGATACGCAGTATTTT CASSPPGAGGLRDTQYF
- TRBJ2-7 TRBD1 TRBV7-8 TGTGCCAGCAGCCGCTTGGTCGGACAGGGGGACTCCTACGAGCAGTACTTC CASSRLVGQGDSYEQYF
- TRBJ1-4 TRBD1 TRBV12-5 TGTGCTAGTGGTTTGACCAGGACAGGGGTTAATGAAAAACTGTTTTTT CASGLTRTGVNEKLFF
- TRBJ2-5 - TRBV2 TGTGCCAGCAGCCAAGGGGTGGGGTTTGGCGCCCAGTACTTC CASSQGVGFGAQYF
- TRBJ1-1 - TRBV7-8 TGTGCCAGCAGCTTAGCGCGTGGGAGGGGGATCGCTTTCTTT CASSLARGRGIAFF
- TRBJ1-5 - TRBV27 TGTGCCAGCAGTTTAAGGGGTTCCCGGAGGGATAGCAATCAGCCCCAGCATTTT CASSLRGSRRDSNQPQHF
- TRBJ1-4 - TRBV5-1 TGCGCCAGCAGCCATACGACAGCAACTAATGAAAAACTGTTTTTT CASSHTTATNEKLFF
- TRBJ1-4 - TRBV9 TGTGCCAGCAGTACCCAGGGAGGGATCGGAGGGAATGAAAAACTGTTTTTT CASSTQGGIGGNEKLFF
few TRBJ2-7 TRBD2 TRBV3-1/TRBV3-2 TGTGCCAGCAGCCAAGAAAGGGGCGGGAGCTACGAGCAGTACTTC CASSQERGGSYEQYF
once TRBJ1-3 TRBD1 TRBV9 TGTGCCAGCAGCCCAGGGACAGCCCACACCATATATTTT CASSPGTAHTIYF
- TRBJ1-3 - TRBV13 TGTGCCAGCAGCTTAAGACAGTTGTCTGGAAACACCATATATTTT CASSLRQLSGNTIYF
- TRBJ1-1 - TRBV7-6 TGTGCCAGCACCCTAACGGGGGGCCCGAGCACTGAAGCTTTCTTT CASTLTGGPSTEAFF
- TRBJ1-1 - TRBV5-4 TGTGCCAGCAGCTTGCCAGGGAGGGCTGAAGCTTTCTTT CASSLPGRAEAFF
- TRBJ2-7 TRBD1 TRBV6-6 TGTGCCAGCAGTTTCCAGGGGGCTATCGACTTC CASSFQGAIDF
- TRBJ2-3 - TRBV3-1/TRBV3-2 TGTGCCAGCAGCCTCGACCCACATCGGGCAGATACGCAGTATTTT CASSLDPHRADTQYF
once TRBJ1-2 - TRBV5-6 TGTGCCAGCAGCTGGGGGGAGGGTAGCGACTATGGCTACACCTTC CASSWGEGSDYGYTF
- TRBJ2-1 TRBD2 TRBV27 TGTGCCAGCAGTTTTCGACTAGCGGGTAACTCCTACAATGAGCAGTTCTTC CASSFRLAGNSYNEQFF
few TRBJ2-7 - TRBV12-2 TGTGCAAGTCGCTTAGATCTAAACTTC CASRLDLNF
- TRBJ2-7 TRBD2 TRBV19 TGTGCCAGTAGTTCGCTCCAACTAGCGGGGGGGAACGAGCAGTACTTC CASSSLQLAGGNEQYF
- TRBJ1-3 - TRBV5-1 TGCGCCAGCACCGCAGGGTTCGGAAACACCATATATTTT CASTAGFGNTIYF
- TRBJ1-6 - TRBV15 TGTGCCACCAGCAGAGACCCGGGATCAGATTCACCCCTCCACTTT CATSRDPGSDSPLHF
- TRBJ2-7 - TRBV7-8 TGTGCCAGCAGCTTAGCGCCAGTTTCCTACGAGCAGTACTTC CASSLAPVSYEQYF
- TRBJ2-7 - TRBV28 TGTGCCAGCAGTCTTAAGGAGGGGCAGTACTTC CASSLKEGQYF
- TRBJ2-7 TRBD2 TRBV6-2/TRBV6-3 TGTGCCAGCAGTATAGCGGGAAGGACTGTGCAGTACTTC CASSIAGRTVQYF
once TRBJ1-3 - TRBV30 TGTGCCTGGAGTGCGGAGGGGATCTCTGGAAACACCATATATTTT CAWSAEGISGNTIYF
- TRBJ2-5 - TRBV19 TGTGCCAGTAGTATCCAGGGTGCGAAGGAGACCCAGTACTTC CASSIQGAKETQYF
- TRBJ2-7 TRBD2 TRBV3-1/TRBV3-2 TGTGCCAGCAGCCAAGTTCTAGCGGGGGGGCCGATGAACGAGCAGTACTTC CASSQVLAGGPMNEQYF
once TRBJ2-1 TRBD2 TRBV2 TGTGCCAGCAGTCGACTAGCGGGGTTTGAGCAGTTCTTC CASSRLAGFEQFF
- TRBJ1-1 - TRBV30 TGTGCCTGGAAAGGAGGATGGTCCGAAGCTTTCTTT CAWKGGWSEAFF
- TRBJ1-1 - TRBV10-3 TGTGCCATCAGTGATACGCGACAGAAGAACACTGAAGCTTTCTTT CAISDTRQKNTEAFF
- TRBJ1-6 - TRBV7-9 TGTGCCAGCACCATTCTTACGAGCTCCTATAATTCACCCCTCCACTTT CASTILTSSYNSPLHF
- TRBJ2-7 - TRBV9 TGTGCCAGCAGCGTAGGCGGGTGCGAGCAGTACTTC CASSVGGCEQYF
- TRBJ2-3 - TRBV5-5 TGTGCCAGCAAGCGCCTGAGCACAGATACGCAGTATTTT CASKRLSTDTQYF
- TRBJ2-3 - TRBV5-5 TGTGCCAGCAGTTCAAGGGGGGGGACCTCTAGCACAGATACGCAGTATTTT CASSSRGGTSSTDTQYF
once TRBJ1-2 TRBD1 TRBV11-2 TGTGCCAGCAGCCGATACAGGACAGGCAATTATGGCTACACCTTC CASSRYRTGNYGYTF
few TRBJ1-2 - TRBV7-2 TGTGCCAGCAGCTCTCAGGGGTTTAACTATGGCTACACCTTC CASSSQGFNYGYTF
- TRBJ1-5 TRBD1 TRBV5-6 TGTGCCAGCAGTGCCGACAGGGACGGTCAGCCCCAGCATTTT CASSADRDGQPQHF
- TRBJ2-3 TRBD1 TRBV19 TGTGCCAGTAGTCTACAGGGGGACACAGATACGCAGTATTTT CASSLQGDTDTQYF
- TRBJ1-1 - TRBV7-2 TGTGCCAGCAGGCAACTGCGGAACACTGAAGCTTTCTTT CASRQLRNTEAFF
- TRBJ1-2 - TRBV28 TGTGCCAGCAGTTTACAGGGGAACTATGGCTACACCTTC CASSLQGNYGYTF
- TRBJ2-5 - TRBV18 TGTGCCAGCTCACCCAGCGGGTTCCAAGAGACCCAGTACTTC CASSPSGFQETQYF
- TRBJ2-1 - TRBV4-1 TGCGCCAGCAGCCAGGGGGCTAGTTCCTACAATGAGCAGTTCTTC CASSQGASSYNEQFF
- TRBJ2-2 - TRBV7-3 TGTGCCAGCAGCCCCCACCCCGCGGTCCCTGGGGAGCTGTTTTTT CASSPHPAVPGELFF
- TRBJ1-2 - TRBV24-1 TGTGCCACCAGTTCCCCAGGGTCTGAAGTGAAAGGCTACACCTTC CATSSPGSEVKGYTF
few TRBJ2-4 TRBD1 TRBV15 TGTGCCACCAGCCCCTGGACAGGGGGACAGTACTTC CATSPWTGGQYF
few TRBJ1-1 TRBD1 TRBV5-1 TGCGCCAGCAGCTTATTCGGACAGGGTAGGGGCACTGAAGCTTTCTTT CASSLFGQGRGTEAFF
- TRBJ2-2 TRBD1 TRBV19 TGTGCCAGTACCCTGCGACAGGGGAGGACCGGGGAGCTGTTTTTT CASTLRQGRTGELFF